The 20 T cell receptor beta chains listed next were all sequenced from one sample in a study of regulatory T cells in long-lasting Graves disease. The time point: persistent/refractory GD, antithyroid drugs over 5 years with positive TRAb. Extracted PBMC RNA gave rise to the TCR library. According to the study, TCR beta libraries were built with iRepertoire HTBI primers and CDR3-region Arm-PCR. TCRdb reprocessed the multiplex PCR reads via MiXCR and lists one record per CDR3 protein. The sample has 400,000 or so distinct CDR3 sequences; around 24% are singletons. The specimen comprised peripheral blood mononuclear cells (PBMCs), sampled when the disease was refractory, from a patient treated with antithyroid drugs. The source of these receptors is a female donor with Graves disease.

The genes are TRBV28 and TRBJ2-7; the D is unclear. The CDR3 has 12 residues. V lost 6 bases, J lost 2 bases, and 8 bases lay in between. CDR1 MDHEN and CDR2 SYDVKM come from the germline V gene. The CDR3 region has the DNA TGTGCCAGCAGGACCGCTGCCTACGAGCAGTACTTC. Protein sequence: CASRTAAYEQYF. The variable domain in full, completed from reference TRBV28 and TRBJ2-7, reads DVKVTQSSRYLVKRTGEKVFLECVQDMDHENMFWYRQDPGLGLRLIYFSYDVKMKEKGDIPEGYSVSREKKERFSLILESASTNQTSMYLCASRTAAYEQYFGPGTRLTVT.

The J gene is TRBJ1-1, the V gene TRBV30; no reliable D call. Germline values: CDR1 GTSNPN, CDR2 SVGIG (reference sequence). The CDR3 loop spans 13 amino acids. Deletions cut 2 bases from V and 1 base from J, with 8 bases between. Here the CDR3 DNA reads TGTGCCTGGAGTACCTACAGGAACACTGAAGCTTTCTTT. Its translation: CAWSTYRNTEAFF.

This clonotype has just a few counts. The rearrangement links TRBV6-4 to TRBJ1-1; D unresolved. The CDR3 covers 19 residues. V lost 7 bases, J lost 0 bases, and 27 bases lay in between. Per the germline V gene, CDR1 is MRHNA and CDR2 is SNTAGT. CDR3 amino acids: CASTLVTGISSRMNTEAFF. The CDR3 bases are TGTGCCAGCACCTTGGTAACTGGCATTAGCTCCCGAATGAACACTGAAGCTTTCTTT.

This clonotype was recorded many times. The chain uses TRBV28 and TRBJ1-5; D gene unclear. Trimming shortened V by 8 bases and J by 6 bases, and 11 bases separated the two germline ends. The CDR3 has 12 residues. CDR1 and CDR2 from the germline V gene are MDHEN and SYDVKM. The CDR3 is CASRYPTQPQHF. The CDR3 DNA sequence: TGTGCCAGCCGCTATCCCACTCAGCCCCAGCATTTT.

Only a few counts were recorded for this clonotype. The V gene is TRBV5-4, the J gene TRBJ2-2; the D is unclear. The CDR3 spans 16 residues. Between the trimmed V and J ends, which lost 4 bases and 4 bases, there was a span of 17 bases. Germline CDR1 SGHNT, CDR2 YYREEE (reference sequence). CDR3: CASSPIDKFSTGELFF. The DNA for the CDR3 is TGTGCCAGCAGCCCAATTGACAAATTCTCCACCGGGGAGCTGTTTTTT.

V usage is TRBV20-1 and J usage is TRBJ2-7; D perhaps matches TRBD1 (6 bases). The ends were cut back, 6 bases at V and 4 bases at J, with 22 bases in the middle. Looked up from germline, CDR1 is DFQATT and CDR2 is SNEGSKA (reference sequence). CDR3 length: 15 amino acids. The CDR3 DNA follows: TGCAGTGCGAGTGGGGGCCCTAGCAACCCGTACGAGCAGTACTTC. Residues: CSASGGPSNPYEQYF.

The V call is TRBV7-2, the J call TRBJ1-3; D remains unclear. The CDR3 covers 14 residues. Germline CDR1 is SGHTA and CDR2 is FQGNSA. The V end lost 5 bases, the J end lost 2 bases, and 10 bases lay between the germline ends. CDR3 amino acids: CASSLSQPGNTIYF. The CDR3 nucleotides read TGTGCCAGCAGCCTTAGCCAACCTGGAAACACCATATATTTT. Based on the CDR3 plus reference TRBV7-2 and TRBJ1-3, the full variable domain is GAGVSQSPSNKVTEKGKDVELRCDPISGHTALYWYRQSLGQGLEFLIYFQGNSAPDKSGLPSDRFSAERTGGSVSTLTIQRTQQEDSAVYLCASSLSQPGNTIYFGEGSWLTVV.

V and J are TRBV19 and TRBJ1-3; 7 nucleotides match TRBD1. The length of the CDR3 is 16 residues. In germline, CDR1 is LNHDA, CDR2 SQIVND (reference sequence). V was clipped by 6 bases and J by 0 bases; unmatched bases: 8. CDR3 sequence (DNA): TGTGCCAGTAGGGGGGGACAGCCTTACTCTGGAAACACCATATATTTT. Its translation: CASRGGQPYSGNTIYF. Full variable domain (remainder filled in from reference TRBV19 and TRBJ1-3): DGGITQSPKYLFRKEGQNVTLSCEQNLNHDAMYWYRQDPGQGLRLIYYSQIVNDFQKGDIAEGYSVSREKKESFPLTVTSAQKNPTAFYLCASRGGQPYSGNTIYFGEGSWLTVV.

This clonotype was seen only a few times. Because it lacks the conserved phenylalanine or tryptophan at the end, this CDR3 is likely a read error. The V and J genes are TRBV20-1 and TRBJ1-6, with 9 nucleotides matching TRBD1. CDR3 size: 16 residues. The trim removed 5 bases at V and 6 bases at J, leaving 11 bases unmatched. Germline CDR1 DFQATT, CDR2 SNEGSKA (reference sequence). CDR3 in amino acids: CSAPGSGQGLNSPLHL. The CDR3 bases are TGCAGTGCTCCGGGTTCCGGACAGGGGCTTAATTCACCCCTCCACCTT.

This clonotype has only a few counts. CDR3 DNA sequence: TGTGCCTGGAGTGCCCAGGATGAAGCTTTCTTT. Translated: CAWSAQDEAFF. The V call is TRBV30, the J call TRBJ1-1; no clear D gene. Per the germline V gene, CDR1 is GTSNPN and CDR2 is SVGIG (reference sequence). The V end was cut by 1 base, the J end by 7 bases, with 7 bases between. The CDR3 runs to 11 residues.

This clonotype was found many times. The CDR3 reads CSVRRLNTEAFF. The CDR3 nucleotides are TGCAGCGTTAGGAGACTGAACACTGAAGCTTTCTTT. This sequence joins TRBV29-1 and TRBJ1-1, with D unresolved. Trimming left V 5 bases short and J 0 bases short, with 7 bases between. This CDR3 spans 12 amino acids. CDR1 is SQVTM, CDR2 ANQGSEA, per germline.

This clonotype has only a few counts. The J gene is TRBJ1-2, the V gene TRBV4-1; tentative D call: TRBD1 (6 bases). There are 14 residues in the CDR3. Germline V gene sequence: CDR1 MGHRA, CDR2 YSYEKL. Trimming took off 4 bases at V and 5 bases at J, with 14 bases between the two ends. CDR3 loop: CASSRRQDLYGYTF. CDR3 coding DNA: TGCGCCAGCAGCCGCCGACAGGACCTATATGGCTACACCTTC.

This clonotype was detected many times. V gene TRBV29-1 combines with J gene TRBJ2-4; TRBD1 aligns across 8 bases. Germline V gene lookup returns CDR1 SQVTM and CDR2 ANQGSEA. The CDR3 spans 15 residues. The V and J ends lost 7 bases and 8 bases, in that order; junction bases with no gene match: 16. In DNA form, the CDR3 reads TGCAGCGCGCCGCGGACAGGGCCAAGGATAGACATTCAGTACTTC. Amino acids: CSAPRTGPRIDIQYF. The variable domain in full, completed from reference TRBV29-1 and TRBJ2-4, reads SAVISQKPSRDICQRGTSLTIQCQVDSQVTMMFWYRQQPGQSLTLIATANQGSEATYESGFVIDKFPISRPNLTFSTLTVSNMSPEDSSIYLCSAPRTGPRIDIQYFGAGTRLSVL.

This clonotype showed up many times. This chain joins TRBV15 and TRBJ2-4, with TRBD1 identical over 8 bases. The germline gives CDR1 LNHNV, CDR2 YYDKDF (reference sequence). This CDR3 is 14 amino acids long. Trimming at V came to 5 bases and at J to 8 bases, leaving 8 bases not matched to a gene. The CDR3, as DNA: TGTGCCACCAGCCTATACAGGGGGGATGACATTCAGTACTTC. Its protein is CATSLYRGDDIQYF. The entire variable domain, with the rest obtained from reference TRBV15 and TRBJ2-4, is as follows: DAMVIQNPRYQVTQFGKPVTLSCSQTLNHNVMYWYQQKSSQAPKLLFHYYDKDFNNEADTPDNFQSRRPNTSFCFLDIRSPGLGDTAMYLCATSLYRGDDIQYFGAGTRLSVL.

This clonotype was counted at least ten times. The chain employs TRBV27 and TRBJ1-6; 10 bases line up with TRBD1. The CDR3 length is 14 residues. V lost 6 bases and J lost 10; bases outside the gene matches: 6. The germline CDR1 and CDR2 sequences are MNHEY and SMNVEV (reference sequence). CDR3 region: CASSRTGGLSPLHF. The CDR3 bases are TGTGCCAGCAGCCGGACAGGGGGTTTGTCACCCCTCCACTTT.

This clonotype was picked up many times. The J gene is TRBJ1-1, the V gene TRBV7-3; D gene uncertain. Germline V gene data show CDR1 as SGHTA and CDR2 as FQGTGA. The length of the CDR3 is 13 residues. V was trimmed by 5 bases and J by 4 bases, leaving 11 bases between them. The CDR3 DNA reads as TGTGCCAGCAGCCCCGATGCCAGCACTGAAGCTTTCTTT. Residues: CASSPDASTEAFF.

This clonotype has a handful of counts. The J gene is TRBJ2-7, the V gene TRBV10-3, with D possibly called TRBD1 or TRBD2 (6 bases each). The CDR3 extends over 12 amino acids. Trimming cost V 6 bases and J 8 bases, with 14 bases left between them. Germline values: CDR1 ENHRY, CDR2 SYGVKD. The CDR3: CAIREGGGKQYF. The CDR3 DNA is TGTGCCATCAGGGAGGGGGGAGGCAAGCAGTACTTC.

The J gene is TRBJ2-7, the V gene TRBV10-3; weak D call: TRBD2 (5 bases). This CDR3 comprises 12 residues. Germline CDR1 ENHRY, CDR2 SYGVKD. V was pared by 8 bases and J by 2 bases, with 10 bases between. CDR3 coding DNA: TGTGCCATCTCCCTGACTACCTACGAGCAGTACTTC. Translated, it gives CAISLTTYEQYF.

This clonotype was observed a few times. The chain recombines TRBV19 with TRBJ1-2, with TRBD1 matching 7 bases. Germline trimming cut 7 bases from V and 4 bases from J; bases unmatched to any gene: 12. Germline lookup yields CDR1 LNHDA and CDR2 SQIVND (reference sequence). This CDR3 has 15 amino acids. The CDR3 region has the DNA TGTGCCAGTAAAGAGGAACAGGGGACCTCCTATGGCTACACCTTC. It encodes CASKEEQGTSYGYTF.

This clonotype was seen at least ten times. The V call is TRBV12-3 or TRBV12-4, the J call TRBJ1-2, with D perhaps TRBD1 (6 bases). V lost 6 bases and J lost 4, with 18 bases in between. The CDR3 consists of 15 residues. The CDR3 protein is CASSSGQSTLYGYTF. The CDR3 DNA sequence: TGTGCCAGCAGCTCTGGACAGTCCACGCTCTATGGCTACACCTTC.